The subject of this entry is one TCR beta chain. This sample was taken from a study of blood T cell repertoires in COVID-19. Across the study: Samples came from the United States, Italy and Spain, spanning acute and convalescent COVID-19. T cells, B-cell-depleted T cells, or PBMCs supplied cDNA or gDNA.

V was shortened by 3 bases and J by 5 bases, with 11 bases between the two germline ends. The CDR3 runs to 14 residues. Germline CDR1 is MNHNS and CDR2 is SASEGT. In the authors' workflow: Reference gene primer amplification gave estimated nucleated cell counts. Clones were sequenced by immunoSEQ multiplex PCR, and TCRdb holds only the in-frame ones, with some missing. That table supplies the V and J calls and clone size; D and trimming were determined from the DNA. The sample includes approximately 110,000 clones, approximately 89% of them seen just once. The chain recombines TRBV6-1 with TRBJ1-5; D possibly corresponds to TRBD1 (5 bases). The TCR originated in a woman of 80 years or more with COVID-19, enrolled during active disease. Input material: peripheral blood. CDR3 sequence (DNA): TGTGCCAGCAGTGAGTGGGGGGTTGATCAGCCCCAGCATTTT. Amino acid sequence: CASSEWGVDQPQHF.